The 9 T cell receptor beta chains listed next were all sequenced from one sample in a study of T cells in women clearing cervical HPV infection. The method was immunoSEQ multiplex PCR; TCRdb's version includes in-frame clones alone and lacks a portion of them. Found here are 25,000 to 35,000 clones; the top ten clones hold around 17%. Specimen: blood buffy coat. All receptors derive from a woman aged 18 to 69 with a cervical HPV16 infection that either progressed to CIN3+ or cleared (not recorded which).

About this clone: Read sequence stops 3 residues before the CDR3 end, and the germline J gene provides the missing end. This sequence joins TRBV5-4 and TRBJ2-3; 12 bases align to TRBD2. CDR3 length: 16 amino acids. Germline values: CDR1 SGHNT, CDR2 YYREEE (reference sequence). V lost 0 bases, J lost 3 bases, and 2 bases stayed unmatched. CDR3 DNA, as far as it was read: TGTGCCAGCAGCTTGGGACTAGCGGGGGTTACAGATACG. Translated, it gives CASSLGLAGVTDT. The whole CDR3 protein reads CASSLGLAGVTDTQYF.

In regard to this clone: The CDR3 end falls 3 residues outside the read, so it is completed with the germline J gene. The chain couples TRBV2 to TRBJ2-3; the D is unclear. The germline V gene has CDR1 SNHLY and CDR2 FYNNEI. The CDR3 runs to 14 residues. V dropped 3 bases and J dropped 0 bases, with 7 bases sitting between them. The covered CDR3 bases are TGTGCCAGCAGTGATTTTCGTAGCACAGATACG. It translates to CASSDFRSTDT. The CDR3 reads in full as CASSDFRSTDTQYF.

Comment on this clone: The read terminates 3 residues ahead of where the CDR3 ends, so the germline J gene completes it. The chain uses TRBV7-3 and TRBJ2-1, with 9 bases identical to TRBD2. From germline, CDR1 is SGHTA and CDR2 FQGTGA. CDR3 length: 16 amino acids. After removal of 5 bases from V and 6 bases from J, the junction contained 11 bases not matched to a gene. The CDR3 loop reads CASSHHKTSGVNEQFF. CDR3 DNA (partial): TGTGCCAGCAGCCATCATAAGACTAGCGGAGTCAATGAG.

Remarks on this clone: Read coverage stops 3 residues before the CDR3 terminus; the germline J gene supplies the remainder. The chain uses TRBV14 and TRBJ2-1, with D possibly TRBD1 on 5 matching bases. Germline values: CDR1 SGHDN, CDR2 FVKESK. The CDR3 consists of 15 residues. Trimming left V 1 base short and J 8 bases short, with 15 bases between. The CDR3 bases that were read are TGTGCCAGCAGCCAAGCAGGGTCTCTAATCGATGAG. This sequence encodes CASSQAGSLIDE. In full, the CDR3 reads CASSQAGSLIDEQFF.

Concerning this clone: The read stops 3 residues short of the end of the CDR3; the missing end is completed from the germline J gene. The gene calls are TRBV11-3 and TRBJ1-2; D might be TRBD1 (6 bases). Trimming left V 1 base short and J 4 bases short, with 10 bases between. The germline CDR1 and CDR2 sequences are SGHNT and YENEEA. This CDR3 is 14 amino acids long. The sequenced part of the CDR3 DNA is TGTGCCAGCAGCTTAGGGGGGCTCCGCTATGGC. It yields the protein CASSLGGLRYG. The entire CDR3 reads CASSLGGLRYGYTF.

Regarding this clone: The read terminates 3 residues before the CDR3 end, so the remaining end is supplied by the germline J gene. The genes are TRBV7-9 and TRBJ2-4, with TRBD1 identical over 11 bases. The CDR3 loop spans 15 amino acids. Germline V gene data show CDR1 as SEHNR and CDR2 as FQNEAQ (reference sequence). CDR3 sequence reads: CASSFWDRGEGGQYF. CDR3 bases read: TGTGCCAGCAGCTTCTGGGACAGGGGGGAGGGCGGT.

Of note for this clone: The CDR3 is cut off 3 residues early in the read; its end comes from the germline J gene. The chain uses TRBV29-1 and TRBJ1-3; TRBD1 matches at 7 bases. V lost 4 bases to trimming and J lost 5 bases; unmatched junction nucleotides: 8. Germline V gives CDR1 SQVTM, CDR2 ANQGSEA. The CDR3 consists of 14 residues. The sequenced part of the CDR3 DNA is TGCAGCGTTGGACAGGGAATAAGTAGAAACACC. Amino acid sequence: CSVGQGISRNT. The full CDR3 protein reads CSVGQGISRNTIYF.

Partial CDR3 DNA: TGTGCCAGCAGCTTCGCTCAGTTCGCTGTT. Amino acid sequence: CASSFAQFAV. The full CDR3 protein reads CASSFAQFAVQYF. This rearrangement joins TRBV7-9 to TRBJ2-4; no clear D. Read sequence stops 3 residues before the CDR3 end, and the germline J gene provides the missing end. This CDR3 has 13 residues. From germline, CDR1 is SEHNR and CDR2 FQNEAQ (reference sequence).

In regard to this clone: Read data end 3 residues before the CDR3 end; the end is taken from the germline J gene. The chain joins TRBV4-1 to TRBJ2-7; 8 nucleotides agree with TRBD2. The CDR3 totals 16 residues. CDR1 is MGHRA and CDR2 is YSYEKL in the germline V gene. Trimming removed 4 bases from V and 2 bases from J; junction bases left unmatched: 10. Incomplete CDR3 DNA: TGCGCCAGCAGCCCAAGCGCCACTAGCGGCGCCTACGAG. Residues: CASSPSATSGAYE. The entire CDR3 protein is CASSPSATSGAYEQYF.